The 22 T cell receptor beta chains below come from one sample, sequenced in a study of vaccination and CD4 T cells after COVID-19. Stated treatment: roughly 11-day PBMC culture with coronavirus spike peptide pools or control peptides (ViraFEST assay). Cultured CD4+ T-cell DNA underwent Oncomine TCR Beta short-read sequencing. TCRdb called the PCR reads again in MiXCR, with one record for every CDR3 protein. The table lists 15,000 to 20,000 distinct CDR3 sequences, approximately 48% of them singletons. Their antigen targets remain unknown. The sample in question was CD4+ T cells from blood, cultured in vitro, obtained before SARS-CoV-2 vaccination. The receptors here all came from a human donor who had recovered from COVID-19.

This clonotype was recorded only once. The rearrangement joins TRBV6-2 or TRBV6-3 to TRBJ1-2; 7 bases are shared with TRBD1. From germline, CDR1 is MNHEY and CDR2 SVGEGT. Trimming took 5 bases from V and 6 from J; bases not matched to a gene: 15. This CDR3 is built from 16 residues. CDR3: CASSIPSIGQENGYTF. Written as DNA, the CDR3 is TGTGCCAGCAGTATCCCGTCGATAGGACAGGAAAATGGCTACACCTTC.

This clonotype was observed a few times. J is TRBJ1-2 and V is TRBV7-9; no clear D. Germline CDR1 SEHNR, CDR2 FQNEAQ (reference sequence). Deletions cut 4 bases from V and 5 bases from J, with 11 bases between. This CDR3 contains 13 residues. The CDR3 sequence is CASSSEVWYGYTF. The CDR3, as DNA: TGTGCCAGCAGCTCAGAAGTCTGGTATGGCTACACCTTC.

The J gene is TRBJ1-2, the V gene TRBV7-9; D is uncertain. The CDR3 runs to 17 residues. Germline CDR1 SEHNR, CDR2 FQNEAQ (reference sequence). The V gene lost 1 base and the J gene lost 0 bases, with 15 bases spanning the gap. CDR3 sequence (DNA): TGTGCCAGCAGCTTAGGGGGTCCGAGACGAACTAACTATGGCTACACCTTC. It is translated as CASSLGGPRRTNYGYTF.

The rearrangement joins TRBV11-3 to TRBJ2-5; tentatively, D is TRBD1 (7 bases). V was shortened by 4 bases and J by 1 base, with 16 bases between the two germline ends. CDR3 length equals 16 residues. The germline gives CDR1 SGHNT, CDR2 YENEEA. CDR3 nucleotides: TGTGCCAGCAGCTCAGGGGGGTCAGGGGGCCAAGAGACCCAGTACTTC. It translates to CASSSGGSGGQETQYF.

This chain links TRBV6-2 or TRBV6-3 with TRBJ2-4; weak D call: TRBD2 (7 bases). The germline CDR1 and CDR2 sequences are MNHEY and SVGEGT. V was shortened by 4 bases and J by 5 bases, with 24 bases between the two germline ends. The CDR3 length is 18 residues. For the CDR3, the DNA is TGTGCCAGCAGTTCTATAGTCGGGGGGCGAGTGGGCGAAAACATTCAGTACTTC. Amino acid sequence: CASSSIVGGRVGENIQYF.

This clonotype has only a few counts. V usage is TRBV11-3 and J usage is TRBJ2-4; a weak D match, TRBD1 (6 bases). CDR1 and CDR2 (germline): SGHNT, YENEEA. The CDR3 extends over 15 amino acids. V dropped 5 bases and J dropped 0 bases, with 11 bases sitting between them. The CDR3 sequence: CASSLSTGAKNIQYF. CDR3 coding DNA: TGTGCCAGCAGCCTTTCGACAGGAGCCAAAAACATTCAGTACTTC. Complete variable domain (other parts from reference TRBV11-3 and TRBJ2-4): EAGVVQSPRYKIIEKKQPVAFWCNPISGHNTLYWYLQNLGQGPELLIRYENEEAVDDSQLPKDRFSAERLKGVDSTLKIQPAELGDSAVYLCASSLSTGAKNIQYFGAGTRLSVL.

This rearrangement joins TRBV19 to TRBJ1-5, with TRBD1 matching 10 bases. V shed 8 bases and J 5 bases; nucleotides not matched to a gene: 9. The CDR3 contains 15 residues. Looked up from germline, CDR1 is LNHDA and CDR2 is SQIVND (reference sequence). DNA for the CDR3: TGTGCCAGTTCCTCGGGACAGGGGAGTGATCAGCCCCAGCATTTT. Its translation is CASSSGQGSDQPQHF.

The rearrangement joins TRBV7-6 to TRBJ1-2; 8 bases fit TRBD1. Trimming at V came to 4 bases and at J to 3 bases, leaving 7 bases not matched to a gene. Germline V lookup: CDR1 SGHVS, CDR2 FNYEAQ. This CDR3 is built from 15 residues. The CDR3, as DNA: TGTGCCAGCAGCTCCTACTTACAGGGGGACTATGGCTACACCTTC. Protein product: CASSSYLQGDYGYTF.

The rearrangement uses TRBV20-1 and TRBJ2-7, with 7 bases matching TRBD2. Trimming took 6 bases from V and 0 from J; bases not matched to a gene: 11. The CDR3 has 15 amino acids. CDR1 is DFQATT and CDR2 is SNEGSKA in the germline V gene (reference sequence). The CDR3: CSAQSGDFSSYEQYF. The CDR3 region has the DNA TGCAGTGCCCAAAGCGGGGACTTCAGCTCCTACGAGCAGTACTTC.

This clonotype was counted between two and nine times. The chain combines TRBV7-3 with TRBJ2-7; 11 positions match TRBD2. V was clipped by 3 bases and J by 2 bases; unmatched bases: 3. The length of the CDR3 is 15 residues. Germline assignment: CDR1 SGHTA and CDR2 FQGTGA. The CDR3 reads CASSFNSGRAYEQYF. Here the CDR3 DNA reads TGTGCCAGCAGCTTCAATAGCGGGAGGGCCTACGAGCAGTACTTC.

The table lists this clonotype with a few counts. The V and J genes are TRBV4-3 and TRBJ2-5, with D maybe TRBD2 (7 bases). Trimming took 8 bases from V and 5 from J, leaving 15 bases between them. The CDR3 is 13 residues long. Germline lookup yields CDR1 LGHNA and CDR2 YSLEER. The CDR3 loop reads CASGEGGMETQYF. Here the CDR3 DNA reads TGCGCCAGCGGGGAGGGGGGAATGGAGACCCAGTACTTC.

The chain couples TRBV7-8 to TRBJ1-5, with TRBD1 as a possible D gene (6 bases). The germline V gene has CDR1 SGHVS and CDR2 FQNEAQ. The CDR3 loop spans 16 amino acids. The V gene lost 3 bases and the J gene lost 5 bases, with 17 bases spanning the gap. CDR3 loop: CASSFFKQGRYQPQHF. The CDR3 DNA sequence: TGTGCCAGCAGCTTTTTTAAACAGGGACGATATCAGCCCCAGCATTTT.

The chain has TRBV20-1 and TRBJ2-5; 9 nucleotides agree with TRBD1. The ends lost 6 bases at V and 5 bases at J; junction bases unmatched: 10. CDR1 and CDR2 (germline): DFQATT, SNEGSKA (reference sequence). CDR3 size: 14 residues. CDR3 protein: CSAGRDRERETQYF. CDR3 nucleotides: TGCAGTGCGGGCCGGGACAGGGAACGGGAGACCCAGTACTTC.

The V call is TRBV19, the J call TRBJ1-1, with D tentatively TRBD1 (6 bases). V was clipped by 8 bases and J by 1 base, with 11 bases between them. The germline V gene encodes CDR1 LNHDA and CDR2 SQIVND (reference sequence). The CDR3 has 13 amino acids. Here the CDR3 reads CASARGPNTEAFF. CDR3 DNA sequence: TGTGCCAGTGCCAGGGGCCCGAACACTGAAGCTTTCTTT.

The rearrangement joins TRBV6-1 to TRBJ1-2; D unclear. The V gene lost 3 bases and the J gene lost 5 bases, with 10 bases spanning the gap. Germline loops: CDR1 MNHNS, CDR2 SASEGT. This CDR3 region has 13 residues. The CDR3: CASSESGKYGYTF. DNA for the CDR3: TGTGCCAGCAGTGAGTCGGGGAAGTATGGCTACACCTTC.

V and J are TRBV25-1 and TRBJ1-1; no reliable D call. Germline V lookup: CDR1 MGHDK, CDR2 SYGVNS. The V gene lost 6 bases and the J gene lost 0 bases, with 8 bases spanning the gap. The CDR3 is made up of 13 amino acids. CDR3 sequence (DNA): TGTGCCAGCAGAAGCCAGGTGAACACTGAAGCTTTCTTT. Translation: CASRSQVNTEAFF.

The CDR3 reads CASSFPSGAGDTQYF. DNA for the CDR3: TGTGCCAGCAGTTTCCCTAGCGGGGCCGGTGATACGCAGTATTTT. The chain combines TRBV28 with TRBJ2-3; TRBD2 aligns across 9 bases. V shed 3 bases and J 6 bases; nucleotides not matched to a gene: 7. The CDR3 loop spans 15 amino acids. The germline V gene encodes CDR1 MDHEN and CDR2 SYDVKM.

This clonotype was observed a few times. The chain joins TRBV24-1 to TRBJ2-3; TRBD2 aligns across 13 bases. The V and J ends lost 4 bases and 5 bases, in that order; junction bases with no gene match: 5. The CDR3 runs 16 residues. CDR1 and CDR2 from the germline V gene are KGHDR and SFDVKD. The CDR3 nucleotides are TGTGCCACCAGTGACGGGACTAGCGGGGTTGAAGATACGCAGTATTTT. Amino acid sequence: CATSDGTSGVEDTQYF.

The rearrangement joins TRBV5-1 to TRBJ2-1, with TRBD2 identical over 9 bases. Losses at the gene ends were 2 bases for V and 5 bases for J; bases not matched to a gene: 5. The CDR3 is 15 amino acids. Germline V gene data show CDR1 as SGHRS and CDR2 as YFSETQ. The CDR3 protein is CASSFRLAGNNEQFF. CDR3 bases: TGCGCCAGCAGCTTTCGGCTAGCGGGGAACAATGAGCAGTTCTTC. The whole variable domain, filled in from reference TRBV5-1 and TRBJ2-1, reads KAGVTQTPRYLIKTRGQQVTLSCSPISGHRSVSWYQQTPGQGLQFLFEYFSETQRNKGNFPGRFSGRQFSNSRSEMNVSTLELGDSALYLCASSFRLAGNNEQFFGPGTRLTVL.

The chain joins TRBV19 to TRBJ1-5; D possibly corresponds to TRBD1 (5 bases). Germline CDR1 LNHDA, CDR2 SQIVND (reference sequence). The CDR3 runs 14 residues. The germline V and J ends were trimmed by 7 bases and 4 bases, with 14 bases remaining between them. The CDR3 here is CASNFNGGNQPQHF. The CDR3 DNA follows: TGTGCCAGTAACTTCAATGGGGGAAATCAGCCCCAGCATTTT.

V and J are TRBV20-1 and TRBJ1-2; TRBD1 matches 7 bases. V lost 6 bases to trimming and J lost 6 bases; unmatched junction nucleotides: 13. Germline-derived CDR1 and CDR2 are DFQATT and SNEGSKA (reference sequence). CDR3 length: 14 residues. The CDR3 DNA sequence: TGCAGTGCGGCAGTGACAGGGAATCTGGATGGCTACACCTTC. It yields the protein CSAAVTGNLDGYTF.

The chain links TRBV12-3 or TRBV12-4 to TRBJ1-1, with TRBD1 matching 8 bases. Trimming cost V 5 bases and J 4 bases; bases outside gene matches: 9. The CDR3 consists of 15 residues. The CDR3: CASSPNTGGVTEAFF. Here the CDR3 DNA reads TGTGCCAGCAGTCCCAATACAGGGGGAGTCACTGAAGCTTTCTTT.